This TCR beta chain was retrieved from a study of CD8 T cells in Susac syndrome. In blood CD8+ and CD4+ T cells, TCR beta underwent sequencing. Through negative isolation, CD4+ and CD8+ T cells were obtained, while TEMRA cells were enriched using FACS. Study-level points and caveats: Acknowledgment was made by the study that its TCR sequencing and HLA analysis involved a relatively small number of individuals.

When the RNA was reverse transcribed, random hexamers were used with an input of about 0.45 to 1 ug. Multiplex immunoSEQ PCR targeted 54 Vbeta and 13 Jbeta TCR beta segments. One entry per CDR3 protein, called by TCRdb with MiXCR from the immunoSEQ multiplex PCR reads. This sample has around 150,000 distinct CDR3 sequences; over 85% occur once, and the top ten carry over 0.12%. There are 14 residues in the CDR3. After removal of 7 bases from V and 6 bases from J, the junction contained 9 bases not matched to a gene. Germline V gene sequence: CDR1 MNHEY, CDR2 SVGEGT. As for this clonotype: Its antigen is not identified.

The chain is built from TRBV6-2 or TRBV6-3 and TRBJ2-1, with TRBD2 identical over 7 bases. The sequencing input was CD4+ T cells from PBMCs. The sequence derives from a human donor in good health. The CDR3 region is CASTQRGYGNEQFF. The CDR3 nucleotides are TGTGCCAGCACCCAGCGGGGTTATGGCAATGAGCAGTTCTTC.